This passage covers 21 T cell receptor beta chains from one sample sequenced in a study of T cell responses to AZD1222 COVID-19 vaccine. Clones were read by immunoSEQ multiplex PCR, and TCRdb kept only the in-frame ones, dropping some. The repertoire has roughly 140,000 clones, around 91% of them found once; the top ten carry 5%. The sample here was peripheral blood, taken on day 0 of AZD1222 vaccination. The receptors were gathered from an adult in good health.

J is TRBJ2-7 and V is TRBV19; 7 nucleotides match TRBD2. CDR1 and CDR2 (germline): LNHDA, SQIVND (reference sequence). The CDR3 has 15 residues. The ends lost 2 bases at V and 3 bases at J; junction bases unmatched: 7. The chain's CDR3 is CASSIWASGGYEQYF. The CDR3 region has the DNA TGTGCCAGTAGTATATGGGCTAGCGGAGGCTACGAGCAGTACTTC.

V usage is TRBV4-1 and J usage is TRBJ1-6; no definite D call. The V and J ends lost 2 bases and 5 bases respectively, with 10 bases between them. There are 15 residues in the CDR3. Looked up from germline, CDR1 is MGHRA and CDR2 is YSYEKL. This CDR3 reads CASSQYDKDNSPLHF. Here the CDR3 DNA reads TGCGCCAGCAGCCAATACGACAAAGATAATTCACCCCTCCACTTT.

CDR3 sequence: CASSESGGYNEKLFF. The CDR3 bases are TGTGCCAGCAGTGAAAGTGGCGGATATAATGAAAAACTGTTTTTT. The chain uses TRBV2 and TRBJ1-4, with D hard to call. The V end was cut by 2 bases, the J end by 4 bases, with 11 bases between. Germline loops: CDR1 SNHLY, CDR2 FYNNEI. This CDR3 is 15 amino acids long. Drawing the rest from reference TRBV2 and TRBJ1-4, the complete variable domain is EPEVTQTPSHQVTQMGQEVILRCVPISNHLYFYWYRQILGQKVEFLVSFYNNEISEKSEIFDDQFSVERPDGSNFTLKIRSTKLEDSAMYFCASSESGGYNEKLFFGSGTQLSVL.

The chain employs TRBV18 and TRBJ2-1; D is ambiguous. This CDR3 has 14 residues. Germline CDR1 and CDR2: KGHSH and LQKENI. Trimming pared 2 bases from V and 5 bases from J, leaving 10 bases between. The CDR3 is CASSPRQSDNEQFF. CDR3 DNA: TGTGCCAGCTCACCAAGGCAGTCAGACAATGAGCAGTTCTTC.

The chain employs TRBV27 and TRBJ2-1; D is unresolved. The CDR3 extends over 15 amino acids. Germline values: CDR1 MNHEY, CDR2 SMNVEV (reference sequence). Trimming stripped 0 bases from V and 0 bases from J, with 6 bases between. The CDR3 loop reads CASSLSANSYNEQFF. The CDR3 coding sequence is TGTGCCAGCAGTTTATCTGCCAACTCCTACAATGAGCAGTTCTTC.

V usage is TRBV7-8 and J usage is TRBJ2-7; D gene ambiguous. Germline loops: CDR1 SGHVS, CDR2 FQNEAQ. The CDR3 is made up of 14 amino acids. Trimming left V 3 bases short and J 6 bases short, with 15 bases between. CDR3 nucleotide sequence: TGTGCCAGCAGCTTGAGATATGAACGAAGCGAGCAGTACTTC. Protein product: CASSLRYERSEQYF.

This clone was seen just once. The chain is built from TRBV30 and TRBJ1-1, with 7 bases that match TRBD1. Germline V lookup: CDR1 GTSNPN, CDR2 SVGIG (reference sequence). The CDR3 runs to 13 residues. Unmatched junction bases numbered 6, after V lost 2 bases and J lost 6 bases. CDR3 nucleotides: TGTGCCTGGAGTAGAGGGGGCTATTCTGAAGCTTTCTTT. Translated, it gives CAWSRGGYSEAFF.

This clone was seen a single time. V is TRBV19 and J is TRBJ1-5; 11 bases map to TRBD1. Germline loops: CDR1 LNHDA, CDR2 SQIVND (reference sequence). Trimming took 3 bases from V and 3 from J; bases not matched to a gene: 4. This CDR3 is 16 amino acids long. The CDR3 nucleotides read TGTGCCAGTAGTATCTGGACAGGGGGCCCCAATCAGCCCCAGCATTTT. Residues: CASSIWTGGPNQPQHF.

This chain uses TRBV18 with TRBJ2-7; 7 positions match TRBD2. Per germline, CDR1 KGHSH and CDR2 LQKENI. The CDR3 runs 15 residues. The V and J ends lost 0 bases and 3 bases, in that order; junction bases with no gene match: 5. The CDR3 spells CASSPPRTRVYEQYF. The CDR3 DNA reads as TGTGCCAGCTCACCACCGCGGACTAGAGTCTACGAGCAGTACTTC.

The chain has TRBV5-1 and TRBJ1-1; 10 positions match TRBD1. V trimming: 1 base; J trimming: 3 bases; junction bases outside the gene matches: 3. Germline assignment: CDR1 SGHRS and CDR2 YFSETQ. The CDR3 loop spans 15 amino acids. In DNA form, the CDR3 reads TGCGCCAGCAGCTTGAACGGACAGGGGGACACTGAAGCTTTCTTT. It specifies CASSLNGQGDTEAFF.

The chain joins TRBV6-2 or TRBV6-3 to TRBJ1-1; D not resolved. CDR1 is MNHEY and CDR2 is SVGEGT in the germline V gene. The CDR3 sequence is 15 residues long. The germline V and J ends were trimmed by 6 bases and 4 bases, with 18 bases remaining between them. The CDR3 region is CASSPSRDIITEAFF. CDR3 nucleotides: TGTGCCAGCAGCCCTTCGCGAGACATCATCACTGAAGCTTTCTTT.

The J gene is TRBJ2-3, the V gene TRBV9, with D perhaps assigned TRBD1 or TRBD2 (5 bases each). Per the germline V gene, CDR1 is SGDLS and CDR2 is YYNGEE. Trimming removed 6 bases at V and 6 bases at J, with 14 bases between. The CDR3 sequence is 13 residues long. The DNA for the CDR3 is TGTGCCAGCAACGGATGGGGGATGGATACGCAGTATTTT. It translates to CASNGWGMDTQYF.

This chain's CDR3 is CASSSPRLAGGPDTQYF. CDR3 bases: TGTGCCAGCAGCTCGCCACGACTAGCGGGAGGGCCGGATACGCAGTATTTT. J is TRBJ2-3 and V is TRBV7-2, with 14 bases matching TRBD2. The germline gives CDR1 SGHTA, CDR2 FQGNSA. This CDR3 region has 17 residues. Trimming removed 4 bases from V and 6 bases from J; junction bases left unmatched: 9.

A single count supports this clone. The chain combines TRBV9 with TRBJ2-1; TRBD2 matches at 13 bases. The CDR3 is made up of 21 amino acids. Germline V CDR1 and CDR2: SGDLS, YYNGEE. The J segment lost 0 bases and the V segment lost 3 bases, leaving 15 bases of the junction unmatched. The CDR3 region has the DNA TGTGCCAGCAGCGCCCGCCTTGGGGGACTAGCGGGATCTTCCTCCTACAATGAGCAGTTCTTC. Translated: CASSARLGGLAGSSSYNEQFF.

The J gene is TRBJ1-6, the V gene TRBV7-3; maybe TRBD1 (6 bases). Germline CDR1 is SGHTA and CDR2 is FQGTGA. CDR3 length equals 16 residues. The ends were cut back, 5 bases at V and 10 bases at J, with 21 bases in the middle. The DNA for the CDR3 is TGTGCCAGCAGCCAAGGGGGACTCAGACTAGGATCACCCCTCCACTTT. Its translation: CASSQGGLRLGSPLHF.

The chain recombines TRBV4-1 with TRBJ2-7; D is tentatively TRBD1 or TRBD2 (5 bases each). The V gene's germline CDR1 is MGHRA and CDR2 YSYEKL. The CDR3 runs to 14 residues. V lost 5 bases, J lost 3 bases, and 14 bases lay in between. CDR3 nucleotides: TGCGCCAGCAGCTCCCGGGACGGCTACTACGAGCAGTACTTC. This sequence encodes CASSSRDGYYEQYF.

The V call is TRBV10-3, the J call TRBJ2-7, with TRBD2 identical over 12 bases. V dropped 4 bases and J dropped 5; count of bases not matched to a gene: 6. CDR3 length: 15 residues. CDR1 ENHRY and CDR2 SYGVKD come from the germline V gene. The CDR3 is CAISGRLAGEDEQYF. The CDR3 region has the DNA TGTGCCATCAGTGGGAGACTAGCGGGAGAGGACGAGCAGTACTTC.

The chain links TRBV7-6 to TRBJ2-2; D possibly corresponds to TRBD2 (6 bases). V was trimmed by 5 bases and J by 2 bases, leaving 9 bases between them. Germline CDR1 and CDR2: SGHVS and FNYEAQ. This CDR3 spans 14 amino acids. In DNA form, the CDR3 reads TGTGCCAGCAGCCGGACTACTAACACCGGGGAGCTGTTTTTT. This gives the protein CASSRTTNTGELFF.

V usage is TRBV7-9 and J usage is TRBJ2-7; tentatively, D is TRBD1 or TRBD2 (5 bases each). Germline CDR1 reads SEHNR; CDR2 reads FQNEAQ (reference sequence). V lost 1 base and J 5 bases, leaving 15 bases between the germline ends. The CDR3 covers 15 residues. CDR3 residues: CASSLGGRGFHEQYF. The CDR3 bases are TGTGCCAGCAGCTTAGGGGGGAGAGGGTTCCACGAGCAGTACTTC.

The chain uses TRBV28 and TRBJ1-5; a weak D match, TRBD1 (6 bases). The germline CDR1 and CDR2 sequences are MDHEN and SYDVKM. V was clipped by 6 bases and J by 6 bases, with 21 bases between them. The CDR3 extends over 16 amino acids. The CDR3 loop reads CASSSDGQLGVQPQHF. The CDR3 nucleotides are TGTGCCAGCAGCTCAGACGGACAGCTTGGGGTTCAGCCCCAGCATTTT.

The rearrangement links TRBV21-1 to TRBJ2-7; the tabulated D call, TRBD2, remains unverified against the DNA. TRBV21-1 corresponds to a pseudogene. The CDR3 extends over 15 amino acids. CDR3 nucleotides: TGTGCCAGCAGCACCTTTGAGCGGGAGGACTACGAGCAGTACTTC. The encoded protein is CASSTFEREDYEQYF.